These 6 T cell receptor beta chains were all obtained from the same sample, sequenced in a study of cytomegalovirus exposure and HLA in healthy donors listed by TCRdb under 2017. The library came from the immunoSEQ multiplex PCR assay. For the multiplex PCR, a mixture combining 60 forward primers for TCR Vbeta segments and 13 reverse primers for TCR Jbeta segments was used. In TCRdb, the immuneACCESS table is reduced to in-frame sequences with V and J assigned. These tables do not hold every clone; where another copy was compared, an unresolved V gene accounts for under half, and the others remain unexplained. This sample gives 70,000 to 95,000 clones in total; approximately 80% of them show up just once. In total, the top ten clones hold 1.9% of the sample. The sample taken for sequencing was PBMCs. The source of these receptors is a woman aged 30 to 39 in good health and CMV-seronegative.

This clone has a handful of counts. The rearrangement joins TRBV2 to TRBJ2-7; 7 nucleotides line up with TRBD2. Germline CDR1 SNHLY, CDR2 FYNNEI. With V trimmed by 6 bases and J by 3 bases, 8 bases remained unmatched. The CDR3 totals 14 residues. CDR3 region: CASSARTSDYEQYF. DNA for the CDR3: TGTGCCAGCAGCGCTCGGACTAGTGACTACGAGCAGTACTTC.

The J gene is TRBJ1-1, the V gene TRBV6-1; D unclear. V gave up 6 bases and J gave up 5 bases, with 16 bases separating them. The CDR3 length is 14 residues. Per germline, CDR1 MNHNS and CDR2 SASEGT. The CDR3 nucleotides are TGTGCCAGCAGAGCAGATTGGGGAGGGACTGAAGCTTTCTTT. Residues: CASRADWGGTEAFF.

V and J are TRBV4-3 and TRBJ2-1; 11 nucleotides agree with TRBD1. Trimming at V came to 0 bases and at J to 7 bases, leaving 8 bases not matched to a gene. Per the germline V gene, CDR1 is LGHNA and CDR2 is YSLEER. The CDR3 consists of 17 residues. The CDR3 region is CASSQDGGTGGRNEQFF. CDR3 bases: TGCGCCAGCAGCCAAGATGGGGGGACAGGGGGTAGGAATGAGCAGTTCTTC.

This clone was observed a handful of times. The CDR3 reads CASSSTGEDTEAFF. The DNA for the CDR3 is TGTGCCAGCAGTTCGACAGGGGAGGACACTGAAGCTTTCTTT. The V call is TRBV28, the J call TRBJ1-1; 8 positions agree with TRBD1. The V gene's germline CDR1 is MDHEN and CDR2 SYDVKM. The junction had 4 bases not matched to a gene; V was cut back by 4 bases and J by 3 bases. The CDR3 extends over 14 amino acids.

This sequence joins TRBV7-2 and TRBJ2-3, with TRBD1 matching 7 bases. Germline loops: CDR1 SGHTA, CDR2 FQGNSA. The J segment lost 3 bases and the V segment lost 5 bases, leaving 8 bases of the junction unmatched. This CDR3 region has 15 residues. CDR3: CASSKAGQVTDTQYF. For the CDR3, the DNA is TGTGCCAGCAGCAAGGCAGGACAGGTTACAGATACGCAGTATTTT.

CDR3 in DNA: TGCGCCAGCAGCTTGGCGGGGTCGAACACTGAAGCTTTCTTT. Protein: CASSLAGSNTEAFF. This sequence joins TRBV5-1 and TRBJ1-1; D ambiguous. Germline loops: CDR1 SGHRS, CDR2 YFSETQ. The CDR3 totals 14 residues. Trimming stripped 0 bases from V and 1 base from J, with 7 bases between.